This T cell receptor beta chain was sequenced in a study of blood T cell repertoires in COVID-19. Method: immunoSEQ multiplex PCR; TCRdb's copy keeps in-frame clones and lacks some. Of under 250,000 clones in the sample, approximately 91% were seen once. Germline V lookup: CDR1 MNHEY, CDR2 SVGAGI. With V trimmed by 2 bases and J by 2 bases, 7 bases remained unmatched. The CDR3 length is 16 residues. This receptor was obtained from an older woman with acute or convalescent COVID-19. The sample taken for sequencing was peripheral blood. The V and J genes are TRBV6-5 and TRBJ2-3; 7 positions agree with TRBD2. CDR3 in DNA: TGTGCCAGCAGTTACGGGCGACTAGCCCCCACAGATACGCAGTATTTT. It is translated as CASSYGRLAPTDTQYF.